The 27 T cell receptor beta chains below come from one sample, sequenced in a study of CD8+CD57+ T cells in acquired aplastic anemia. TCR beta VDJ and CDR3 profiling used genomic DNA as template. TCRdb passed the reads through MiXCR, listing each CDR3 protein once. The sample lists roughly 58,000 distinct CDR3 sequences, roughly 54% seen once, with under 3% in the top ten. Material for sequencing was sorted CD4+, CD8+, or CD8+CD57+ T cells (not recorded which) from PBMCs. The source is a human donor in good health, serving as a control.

The CDR3 loop reads CASSSAGTSETYEQYF. CDR3 DNA: TGCGCCAGCAGCTCGGCCGGGACTAGTGAAACCTACGAGCAGTACTTC. The chain couples TRBV5-1 to TRBJ2-7; TRBD2 aligns across 8 bases. The germline gives CDR1 SGHRS, CDR2 YFSETQ. This CDR3 is built from 16 residues. The V segment lost 3 bases and the J segment 2 bases; nucleotides outside the gene matches: 10.

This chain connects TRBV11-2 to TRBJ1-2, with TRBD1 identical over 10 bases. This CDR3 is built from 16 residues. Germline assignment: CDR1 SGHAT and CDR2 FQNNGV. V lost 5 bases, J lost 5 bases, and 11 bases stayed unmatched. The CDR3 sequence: CASSKSPGTGAYGYTF. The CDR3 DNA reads TGTGCCAGCAGCAAAAGTCCCGGGACAGGGGCGTATGGCTACACCTTC.

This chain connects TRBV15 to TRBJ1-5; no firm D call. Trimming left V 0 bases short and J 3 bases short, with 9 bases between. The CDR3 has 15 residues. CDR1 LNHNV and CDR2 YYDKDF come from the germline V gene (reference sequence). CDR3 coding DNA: TGTGCCACCAGCAGAGATCGGTCAAACAATCAGCCCCAGCATTTT. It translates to CATSRDRSNNQPQHF.

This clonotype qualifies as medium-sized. CDR3 sequence reads: CSVDRGSSSEQYF. The CDR3 DNA is TGCAGCGTTGACCGGGGGTCATCGTCCGAGCAGTACTTC. The genes are TRBV29-1 and TRBJ2-7; D may be TRBD2 (6 bases). The CDR3 loop spans 13 amino acids. Deletions cut 3 bases from V and 6 bases from J, with 15 bases between. Germline V lookup: CDR1 SQVTM, CDR2 ANQGSEA.

The CDR3 DNA reads as TGTGCCACCAGCCGGGACAGGGAACGGTACATTCAGTACTTC. It yields the protein CATSRDRERYIQYF. The V and J genes are TRBV15 and TRBJ2-4; TRBD1 aligns across 9 bases. The V gene's germline CDR1 is LNHNV and CDR2 YYDKDF (reference sequence). V dropped 5 bases and J dropped 8; count of bases not matched to a gene: 7. The CDR3 has 14 residues.

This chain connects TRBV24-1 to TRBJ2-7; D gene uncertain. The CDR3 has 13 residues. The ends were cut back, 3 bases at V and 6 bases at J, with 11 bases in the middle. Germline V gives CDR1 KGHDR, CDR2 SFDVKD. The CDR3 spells CATSDRDSSEQYF. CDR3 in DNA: TGTGCCACCAGTGATCGCGATTCCAGCGAGCAGTACTTC.

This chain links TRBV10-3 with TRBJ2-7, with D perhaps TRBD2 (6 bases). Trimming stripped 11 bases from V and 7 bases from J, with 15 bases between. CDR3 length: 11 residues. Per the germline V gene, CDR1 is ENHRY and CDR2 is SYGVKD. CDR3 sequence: CASQEGVEQYV. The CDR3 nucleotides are TGTGCCTCCCAGGAGGGAGTTGAGCAGTACGTC.

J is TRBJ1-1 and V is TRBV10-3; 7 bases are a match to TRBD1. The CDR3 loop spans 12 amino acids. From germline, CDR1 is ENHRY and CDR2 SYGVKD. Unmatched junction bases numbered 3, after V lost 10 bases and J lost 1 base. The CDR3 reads CATRTGNTEAFF. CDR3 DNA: TGTGCCACCAGGACAGGGAACACTGAAGCTTTCTTT.

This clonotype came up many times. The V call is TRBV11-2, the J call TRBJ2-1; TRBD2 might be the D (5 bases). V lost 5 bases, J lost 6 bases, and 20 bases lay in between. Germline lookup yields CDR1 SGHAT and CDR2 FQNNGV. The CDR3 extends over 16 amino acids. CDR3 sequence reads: CASSPRVSAPGNEQFF. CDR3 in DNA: TGTGCCAGCAGCCCTCGGGTTAGCGCTCCGGGCAATGAGCAGTTCTTC.

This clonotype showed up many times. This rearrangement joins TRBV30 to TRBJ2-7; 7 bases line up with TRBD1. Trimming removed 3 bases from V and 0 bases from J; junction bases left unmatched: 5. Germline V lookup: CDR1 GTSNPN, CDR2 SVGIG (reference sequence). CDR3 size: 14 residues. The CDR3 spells CAWRGTVSSYEQYF. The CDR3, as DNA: TGTGCCTGGAGGGGGACAGTTAGCTCCTACGAGCAGTACTTC. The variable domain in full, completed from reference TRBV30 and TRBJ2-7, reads SQTIHQWPATLVQPVGSPLSLECTVEGTSNPNLYWYRQAAGRGLQLLFYSVGIGQISSEVPQNLSASRPQDRQFILSSKKLLLSDSGFYLCAWRGTVSSYEQYFGPGTRLTVT.

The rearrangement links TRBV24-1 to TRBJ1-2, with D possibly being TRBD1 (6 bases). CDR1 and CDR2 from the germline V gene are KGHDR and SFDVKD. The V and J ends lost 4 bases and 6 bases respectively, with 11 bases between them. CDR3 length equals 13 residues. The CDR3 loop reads CATSDPNRDGYTF. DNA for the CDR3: TGTGCCACCAGTGACCCTAACAGGGATGGCTACACCTTC.

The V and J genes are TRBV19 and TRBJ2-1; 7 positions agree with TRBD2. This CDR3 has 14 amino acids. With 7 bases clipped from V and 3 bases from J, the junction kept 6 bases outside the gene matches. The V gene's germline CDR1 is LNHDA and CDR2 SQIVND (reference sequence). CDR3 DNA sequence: TGTGCCAGTACTGAGACTAGCCTCTACAATGAGCAGTTCTTC. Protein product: CASTETSLYNEQFF.

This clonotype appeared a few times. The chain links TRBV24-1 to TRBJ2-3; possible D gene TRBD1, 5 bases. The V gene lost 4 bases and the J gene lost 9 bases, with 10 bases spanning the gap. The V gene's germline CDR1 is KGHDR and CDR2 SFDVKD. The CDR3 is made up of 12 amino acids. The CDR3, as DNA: TGTGCCACCAGTGAGAGGTGGGGCACGCAGTATTTT. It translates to CATSERWGTQYF.

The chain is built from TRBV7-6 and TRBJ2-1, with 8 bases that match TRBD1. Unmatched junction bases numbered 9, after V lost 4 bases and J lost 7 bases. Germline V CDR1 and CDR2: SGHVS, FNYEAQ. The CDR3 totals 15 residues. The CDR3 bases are TGTGCCAGCAGCTATCAGGGGGCTAGCCCAAATGAGCAGTTCTTC. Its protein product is CASSYQGASPNEQFF.

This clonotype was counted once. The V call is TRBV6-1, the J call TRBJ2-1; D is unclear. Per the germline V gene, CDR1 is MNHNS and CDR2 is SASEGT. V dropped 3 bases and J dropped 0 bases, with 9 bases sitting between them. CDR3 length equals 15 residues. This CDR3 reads CASSDRADSYNEQFF. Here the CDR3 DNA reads TGTGCCAGCAGTGATAGGGCCGACTCCTACAATGAGCAGTTCTTC.

The CDR3 region has the DNA TGTGCCAGCAGCCGTACGGGACGACTGTTTTTT. This encodes CASSRTGRLFF. The chain recombines TRBV12-3 or TRBV12-4 with TRBJ1-4; D perhaps matches TRBD1 (5 bases). This CDR3 is built from 11 residues. Trimming stripped 6 bases from V and 13 bases from J, with 12 bases between.

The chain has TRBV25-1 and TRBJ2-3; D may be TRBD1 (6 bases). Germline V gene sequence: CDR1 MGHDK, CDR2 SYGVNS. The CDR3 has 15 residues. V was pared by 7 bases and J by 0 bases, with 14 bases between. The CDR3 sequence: CASTTAGESTDTQYF. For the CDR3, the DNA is TGTGCCAGCACCACCGCAGGGGAGAGCACAGATACGCAGTATTTT. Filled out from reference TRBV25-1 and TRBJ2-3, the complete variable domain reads EADIYQTPRYLVIGTGKKITLECSQTMGHDKMYWYQQDPGMELHLIHYSYGVNSTEKGDLSSESTVSRIRTEHFPLTLESARPSHTSQYLCASTTAGESTDTQYFGPGTRLTVL.

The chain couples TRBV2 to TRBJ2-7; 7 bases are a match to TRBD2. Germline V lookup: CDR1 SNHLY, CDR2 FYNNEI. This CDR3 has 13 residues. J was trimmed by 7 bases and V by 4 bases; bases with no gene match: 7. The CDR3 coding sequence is TGTGCCAGCAGTGTGGGGGAGGGGAGGGAGCAGTACTTC. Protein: CASSVGEGREQYF. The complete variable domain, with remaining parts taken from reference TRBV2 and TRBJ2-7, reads EPEVTQTPSHQVTQMGQEVILRCVPISNHLYFYWYRQILGQKVEFLVSFYNNEISEKSEIFDDQFSVERPDGSNFTLKIRSTKLEDSAMYFCASSVGEGREQYFGPGTRLTVT.

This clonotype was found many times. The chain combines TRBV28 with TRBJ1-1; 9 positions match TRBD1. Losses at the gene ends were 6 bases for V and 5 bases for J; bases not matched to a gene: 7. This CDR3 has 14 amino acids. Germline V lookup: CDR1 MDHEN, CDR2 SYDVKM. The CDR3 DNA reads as TGTGCCAGCAGGCATACAGGGGGCAGGACTGAAGCTTTCTTT. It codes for CASRHTGGRTEAFF.

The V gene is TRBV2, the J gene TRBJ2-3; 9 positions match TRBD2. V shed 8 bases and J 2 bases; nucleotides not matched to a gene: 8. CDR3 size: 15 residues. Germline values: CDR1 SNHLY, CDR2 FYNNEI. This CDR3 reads CASGASGAHTDTQYF. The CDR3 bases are TGTGCCAGCGGCGCTAGCGGGGCGCACACAGATACGCAGTATTTT.

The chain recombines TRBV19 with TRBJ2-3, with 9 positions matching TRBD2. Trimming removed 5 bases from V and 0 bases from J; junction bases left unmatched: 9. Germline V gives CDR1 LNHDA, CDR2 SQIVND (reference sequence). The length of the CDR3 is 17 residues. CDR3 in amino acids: CASSPSRLAASTDTQYF. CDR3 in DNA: TGTGCCAGTAGTCCGTCCCGACTAGCGGCTAGCACAGATACGCAGTATTTT.

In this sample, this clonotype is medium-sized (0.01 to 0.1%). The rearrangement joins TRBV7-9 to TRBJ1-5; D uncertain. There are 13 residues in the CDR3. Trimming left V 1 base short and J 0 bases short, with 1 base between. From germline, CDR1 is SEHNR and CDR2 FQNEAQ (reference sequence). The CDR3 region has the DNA TGTGCCAGCAGCTTAGATAGCAATCAGCCCCAGCATTTT. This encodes CASSLDSNQPQHF.

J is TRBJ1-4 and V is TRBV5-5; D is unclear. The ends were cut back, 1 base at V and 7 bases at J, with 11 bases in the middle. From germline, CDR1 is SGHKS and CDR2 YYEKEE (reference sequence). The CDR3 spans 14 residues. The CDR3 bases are TGTGCCAGCAGCTTGCCGGAAGCGGGTGAAAAACTGTTTTTT. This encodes CASSLPEAGEKLFF.

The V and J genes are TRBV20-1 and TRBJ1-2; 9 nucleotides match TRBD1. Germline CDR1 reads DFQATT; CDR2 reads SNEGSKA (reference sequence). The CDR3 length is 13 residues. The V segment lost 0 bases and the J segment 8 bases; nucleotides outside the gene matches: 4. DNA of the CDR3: TGCAGTGCTAGAGACGGGACAGGGTCCGGCTACACCTTC. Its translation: CSARDGTGSGYTF.

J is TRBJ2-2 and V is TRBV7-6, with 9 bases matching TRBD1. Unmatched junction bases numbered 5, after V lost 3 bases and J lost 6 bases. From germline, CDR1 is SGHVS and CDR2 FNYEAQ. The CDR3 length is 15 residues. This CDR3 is CASSLSGQGSGELFF. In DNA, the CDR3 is TGTGCCAGCAGCTTGTCGGGACAGGGTTCCGGGGAGCTGTTTTTT.

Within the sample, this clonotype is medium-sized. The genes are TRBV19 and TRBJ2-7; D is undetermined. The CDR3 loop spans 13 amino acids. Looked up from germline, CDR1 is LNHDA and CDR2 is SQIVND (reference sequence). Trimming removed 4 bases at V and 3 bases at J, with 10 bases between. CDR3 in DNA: TGTGCCAGTAGTAGAGGACCAGTCTACGAGCAGTACTTC. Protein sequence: CASSRGPVYEQYF.

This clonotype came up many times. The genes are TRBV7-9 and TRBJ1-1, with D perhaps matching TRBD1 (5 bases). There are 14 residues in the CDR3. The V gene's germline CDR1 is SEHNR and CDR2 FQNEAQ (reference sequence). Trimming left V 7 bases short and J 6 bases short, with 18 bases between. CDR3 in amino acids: CASKAGGGSAEAFF. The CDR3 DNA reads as TGTGCCAGCAAGGCCGGTGGGGGATCCGCTGAAGCTTTCTTT.